Listed here are 20 T cell receptor beta chains from one sample, sequenced in a study of technical replicates of blood from four donors. Repertoires were generated with immunoSEQ multiplex PCR, while TCRdb's copy carries only in-frame clones and drops some. The sample lists 64,000 or so clones, around 85% occurring once. Material: PBMCs. These receptors all come from a human donor in good health. Some clones in this sample may be carry-over from other donors' samples.

This clone was counted only a few times. The gene calls are TRBV30 and TRBJ2-2; 8 bases line up with TRBD1. In germline, CDR1 is GTSNPN, CDR2 SVGIG (reference sequence). CDR3 size: 15 residues. The junction had 13 bases not matched to a gene; V was cut back by 5 bases and J by 8 bases. The CDR3 DNA sequence: TGTGCCTGGGCCCCGACCAGGGGGCTCATGGGGGAGCTGTTTTTT. Protein sequence: CAWAPTRGLMGELFF.

This clone has just a few counts. The chain has TRBV7-6 and TRBJ2-1; D unclear. Trimming cost V 1 base and J 6 bases, with 7 bases left between them. Germline CDR1 is SGHVS and CDR2 is FNYEAQ. CDR3 length: 13 residues. Written as DNA, the CDR3 is TGTGCCAGCAGCTTAGGGGCCTTCAATGAGCAGTTCTTC. Its translation is CASSLGAFNEQFF.

The rearrangement joins TRBV11-2 to TRBJ2-7, with D perhaps TRBD2 (7 bases). The CDR3 has 15 residues. CDR1 and CDR2 from the germline V gene are SGHAT and FQNNGV. Between the trimmed V and J ends, which lost 5 bases and 5 bases, there was a span of 19 bases. The CDR3 DNA is TGTGCCAGCAGCGCCCCGGGGGGTGGGGGCAACGAGCAGTACTTC. Translated, it gives CASSAPGGGGNEQYF.

The chain carries TRBV2 and TRBJ2-7; 7 bases align to TRBD2. V was clipped by 0 bases and J by 4 bases; unmatched bases: 3. Per germline, CDR1 SNHLY and CDR2 FYNNEI. This CDR3 is built from 14 residues. This chain's CDR3 is CASSEAGEGYEQYF. DNA for the CDR3: TGTGCCAGCAGTGAAGCCGGGGAGGGTTACGAGCAGTACTTC.

J is TRBJ2-1 and V is TRBV5-1; possible D gene TRBD2, 6 bases. Germline values: CDR1 SGHRS, CDR2 YFSETQ. This CDR3 is 15 amino acids long. V was clipped by 0 bases and J by 6 bases, with 13 bases between them. CDR3 bases: TGCGCCAGCAGCTTGGTCGTGGGGGGACCCAATGAGCAGTTCTTC. Residues: CASSLVVGGPNEQFF.

This clone has only a few counts. The genes are TRBV18 and TRBJ2-7; D is uncertain. The germline V gene has CDR1 KGHSH and CDR2 LQKENI. The CDR3 contains 14 residues. Trimming cost V 3 bases and J 7 bases, with 16 bases left between them. CDR3 protein: CASSPPTPPEEQYF. DNA for the CDR3: TGTGCCAGCTCACCGCCCACTCCGCCGGAGGAGCAGTACTTC.

V is TRBV5-1 and J is TRBJ2-1; 8 bases align to TRBD2. CDR1 is SGHRS and CDR2 is YFSETQ in the germline V gene. CDR3 size: 15 residues. V lost 4 bases, J lost 6 bases, and 9 bases stayed unmatched. Here the CDR3 reads CASSMVSGGANEQFF. The DNA for the CDR3 is TGCGCCAGCAGCATGGTGTCGGGAGGGGCCAATGAGCAGTTCTTC.

The gene calls are TRBV11-2 and TRBJ2-5, with D unresolved. CDR3 size: 13 residues. Germline CDR1 reads SGHAT; CDR2 reads FQNNGV. V was cut by 6 bases and J by 4 bases, with 12 bases left in between. The CDR3 sequence is CASRNYRGETQYF. CDR3 nucleotides: TGTGCCAGCAGAAACTACCGTGGAGAGACCCAGTACTTC.

This chain joins TRBV19 and TRBJ2-5; 8 nucleotides align to TRBD2. The J segment lost 1 base and the V segment lost 4 bases, leaving 5 bases of the junction unmatched. The CDR3 spans 15 residues. Looked up from germline, CDR1 is LNHDA and CDR2 is SQIVND (reference sequence). CDR3 nucleotides: TGTGCCAGTAGTAAAATAGCGGGATCCCAAGAGACCCAGTACTTC. Protein product: CASSKIAGSQETQYF.

This rearrangement joins TRBV13 to TRBJ2-1; D is unresolved. V lost 8 bases and J lost 3, with 11 bases in between. Per the germline V gene, CDR1 is PRHDT and CDR2 is FYEKMQ (reference sequence). The CDR3 runs 13 residues. The CDR3 DNA sequence: TGTGCCAGCGAACTATTCCTCTACAATGAGCAGTTCTTC. Translating gives CASELFLYNEQFF.

The J gene is TRBJ2-7, the V gene TRBV6-5; a weak D match, TRBD2 (6 bases). CDR3 length: 15 amino acids. Looked up from germline, CDR1 is MNHEY and CDR2 is SVGAGI. V lost 2 bases to trimming and J lost 4 bases, with 15 bases between them. CDR3 nucleotides: TGTGCCAGCAGTTACCAAGGCAGGACTACTTACGAGCAGTACTTC. Residues: CASSYQGRTTYEQYF.

The chain is built from TRBV5-1 and TRBJ1-1, with a weak D call TRBD1 (5 bases). Per germline, CDR1 SGHRS and CDR2 YFSETQ. With 0 bases removed from V and 1 base from J, the gap between germline ends came to 7 bases. CDR3 length equals 14 residues. The CDR3 DNA is TGCGCCAGCAGCTTGGTACAGGCGAACACTGAAGCTTTCTTT. Protein sequence: CASSLVQANTEAFF.

The chain couples TRBV18 to TRBJ1-1; 7 nucleotides match TRBD1. The CDR3 consists of 15 residues. The V segment lost 2 bases and the J segment 3 bases; nucleotides outside the gene matches: 6. CDR1 and CDR2 from the germline V gene are KGHSH and LQKENI. The CDR3 loop reads CASSPERGQDTEAFF. In nucleotides, the CDR3 is TGTGCCAGCTCACCAGAGAGGGGGCAGGACACTGAAGCTTTCTTT.

The CDR3 loop is CASSGSTGTGNTIYF. The CDR3 DNA is TGTGCCAGCAGTGGATCGACAGGGACTGGAAACACCATATATTTT. The gene calls are TRBV6-6 and TRBJ1-3, with 7 bases lining up with TRBD1. Germline assignment: CDR1 MNHNY and CDR2 SVGAGI (reference sequence). The J segment lost 2 bases and the V segment lost 5 bases, leaving 6 bases of the junction unmatched. This CDR3 comprises 15 residues.

V and J are TRBV5-4 and TRBJ2-1; 9 nucleotides agree with TRBD2. Germline V gene lookup returns CDR1 SGHNT and CDR2 YYREEE (reference sequence). This CDR3 comprises 16 residues. V gave up 4 bases and J gave up 6 bases; unmatched junction bases: 11. The CDR3 coding sequence is TGTGCCAGCAGCCAAAAGCGGGGGGAACACTCCAATGAGCAGTTCTTC. Encoded protein: CASSQKRGEHSNEQFF.

The count of this clone is one. The V and J genes are TRBV30 and TRBJ2-6; D is perhaps TRBD2 (5 bases). The V and J ends lost 4 bases and 2 bases respectively, with 12 bases between them. Germline loops: CDR1 GTSNPN, CDR2 SVGIG (reference sequence). This CDR3 is built from 15 residues. Written as DNA, the CDR3 is TGTGCCTGGACAAGGGCCGGGGCTGGGGCCAACGTCCTGACTTTC. It specifies CAWTRAGAGANVLTF.

J is TRBJ2-3 and V is TRBV5-5, with 9 bases matching TRBD1. CDR1 and CDR2 from the germline V gene are SGHKS and YYEKEE (reference sequence). This CDR3 is built from 15 residues. V lost 4 bases to trimming and J lost 5 bases; unmatched junction nucleotides: 8. The CDR3 DNA is TGTGCCAGCAGCCCAACAGGGGGCGATGGAGATACGCAGTATTTT. This gives the protein CASSPTGGDGDTQYF.

The chain recombines TRBV19 with TRBJ1-3; tentatively, D is TRBD1 (6 bases). Trimming took off 3 bases at V and 0 bases at J, with 9 bases between the two ends. The germline V gene has CDR1 LNHDA and CDR2 SQIVND (reference sequence). The CDR3 runs 15 residues. Here the CDR3 DNA reads TGTGCCAGTAGTATTGGGGGGGCCTCTGGAAACACCATATATTTT. It yields the protein CASSIGGASGNTIYF.

V gene TRBV25-1 combines with J gene TRBJ1-2, with 9 bases that match TRBD1. J gave up 8 bases and V 6 bases, and 4 bases lay outside the gene matches. The germline gives CDR1 MGHDK, CDR2 SYGVNS. CDR3 length: 12 amino acids. CDR3 DNA: TGTGCCAGCAGACAGGGGGCGGGGGGCTACACCTTC. Translation gives CASRQGAGGYTF.

The chain has TRBV30 and TRBJ1-1, with no clear D. V was cut by 3 bases and J by 2 bases, with 7 bases left in between. CDR1 GTSNPN and CDR2 SVGIG come from the germline V gene (reference sequence). The CDR3 has 12 residues. The CDR3 loop is CAWSITNTEAFF. Here the CDR3 DNA reads TGTGCCTGGAGCATCACTAACACTGAAGCTTTCTTT.